These 19 T cell receptor beta chains share one sample of origin, sequenced in a study of blood T cell repertoires in COVID-19. TCRdb keeps only in-frame clones here, not all; method: immunoSEQ multiplex PCR. The sample includes about 140,000 clones, about 90% of them seen just once. The sample comprised peripheral blood. Receptors originate from a man aged 45-65 years with active or convalescent COVID-19.

The gene calls are TRBV6-5 and TRBJ2-1; 8 bases are a match to TRBD2. V was clipped by 4 bases and J by 13 bases; unmatched bases: 9. Germline V gives CDR1 MNHEY, CDR2 SVGAGI. The CDR3 runs to 13 residues. This CDR3 reads CASSSRSGSTQFF. CDR3 bases: TGTGCCAGCAGTTCCCGAAGCGGGAGCACCCAGTTCTTC.

The chain employs TRBV2 and TRBJ1-4, with D possibly being TRBD1 (6 bases). CDR1 and CDR2 (germline): SNHLY, FYNNEI. V lost 8 bases to trimming and J lost 3 bases, with 13 bases between them. This CDR3 region has 14 residues. The CDR3 region is CASVRTAPNEKLFF. The CDR3 DNA sequence: TGTGCCAGCGTTCGGACAGCTCCTAATGAAAAACTGTTTTTT.

The chain employs TRBV2 and TRBJ2-4, with D perhaps matching TRBD2 (6 bases). The CDR3 totals 14 residues. Germline V gives CDR1 SNHLY, CDR2 FYNNEI. Trimming took off 3 bases at V and 7 bases at J, with 13 bases between the two ends. The CDR3 reads CASSDSGERNIQYF. CDR3 nucleotides: TGTGCCAGCAGTGATTCGGGGGAACGGAACATTCAGTACTTC.

The chain is built from TRBV9 and TRBJ2-1; perhaps TRBD2 as D (6 bases). This CDR3 spans 15 amino acids. Germline V lookup: CDR1 SGDLS, CDR2 YYNGEE. Trimming shortened V by 1 base and J by 0 bases, and 8 bases separated the two germline ends. CDR3 region: CASSVNGGSYNEQFF. In DNA form, the CDR3 reads TGTGCCAGCAGCGTAAACGGGGGCTCCTACAATGAGCAGTTCTTC.

In its sample, this clone was seen once. V usage is TRBV4-1 and J usage is TRBJ2-3; 10 bases are a match to TRBD2. The germline gives CDR1 MGHRA, CDR2 YSYEKL. V trimming: 0 bases; J trimming: 8 bases; junction bases outside the gene matches: 5. The CDR3 covers 15 residues. This chain's CDR3 is CASSQELAGRGTQYF. For the CDR3, the DNA is TGCGCCAGCAGCCAAGAACTAGCGGGACGAGGTACGCAGTATTTT.

This clone was detected once. V and J are TRBV2 and TRBJ2-7, with a tentative D call TRBD1 (5 bases). The CDR3 length is 13 residues. V lost 6 bases to trimming and J lost 7 bases, with 16 bases between them. The germline V gene has CDR1 SNHLY and CDR2 FYNNEI. CDR3 loop: CASRLAGREEQYF. The CDR3 coding sequence is TGTGCCAGCAGGTTGGCAGGGCGTGAGGAGCAGTACTTC.

The CDR3 nucleotides read TGTGCCAGCTCACGACAGGGAAGCTCCTACGAGCAGTACTTC. As protein: CASSRQGSSYEQYF. The gene calls are TRBV18 and TRBJ2-7; 7 bases fit TRBD1. Trimming cost V 4 bases and J 0 bases; bases outside gene matches: 3. The germline V gene has CDR1 KGHSH and CDR2 LQKENI. The CDR3 extends over 14 amino acids.

In DNA form, the CDR3 reads TGTGCCACCAGTGACCCCGCCGGACTAGCGGGATTCTCTACGCAGTATTTT. Its translation: CATSDPAGLAGFSTQYF. The chain links TRBV24-1 to TRBJ2-3; 12 positions agree with TRBD2. The CDR3 loop spans 17 amino acids. The germline CDR1 and CDR2 sequences are KGHDR and SFDVKD. The V segment lost 4 bases and the J segment 8 bases; nucleotides outside the gene matches: 12.

CDR3 residues: CASSLGLFAEGAGGELFF. In DNA form, the CDR3 reads TGCGCCAGCAGCCTAGGTCTATTCGCGGAGGGGGCCGGCGGGGAGCTGTTTTTT. This rearrangement joins TRBV4-1 to TRBJ2-2; D might be TRBD1 (7 bases). The CDR3 runs 18 residues. The ends were cut back, 4 bases at V and 7 bases at J, with 25 bases in the middle. CDR1 MGHRA and CDR2 YSYEKL come from the germline V gene.

The chain combines TRBV5-6 with TRBJ2-5, with 7 bases fitting TRBD1. This CDR3 is built from 13 residues. Germline CDR1 and CDR2: SGHDT and YYEEEE. The V gene end was trimmed by 5 bases and the J gene end by 2 bases; junction bases not matched to a gene: 3. Here the CDR3 reads CASRSRGQETQYF. CDR3 sequence (DNA): TGTGCCAGCAGGAGCAGGGGGCAAGAGACCCAGTACTTC. Full variable domain (missing parts from reference TRBV5-6 and TRBJ2-5): DAGVTQSPTHLIKTRGQQVTLRCSPKSGHDTVSWYQQALGQGPQFIFQYYEEEERQRGNFPDRFSGHQFPNYSSELNVNALLLGDSALYLCASRSRGQETQYFGPGTRLLVL.

The chain is built from TRBV2 and TRBJ2-5; D is ambiguous. The length of the CDR3 is 13 residues. The germline V gene has CDR1 SNHLY and CDR2 FYNNEI. V lost 1 base and J lost 1, with 4 bases in between. CDR3 region: CASSEDIQETQYF. The CDR3 nucleotides read TGTGCCAGCAGTGAAGACATCCAAGAGACCCAGTACTTC.

The V and J genes are TRBV16 and TRBJ2-1; the D is unclear. The V and J ends lost 4 bases and 4 bases respectively, with 8 bases between them. The CDR3 is made up of 13 amino acids. Germline CDR1 reads KGHSY; CDR2 reads FQNENV. CDR3 loop: CASSRIQYNEQFF. Written as DNA, the CDR3 is TGTGCCAGCAGCCGAATTCAGTACAATGAGCAGTTCTTC.

J is TRBJ2-2 and V is TRBV7-3; 9 nucleotides agree with TRBD2. CDR3 length: 16 residues. After removal of 3 bases from V and 5 bases from J, the junction contained 7 bases not matched to a gene. Germline values: CDR1 SGHTA, CDR2 FQGTGA. This CDR3 reads CASSLTSGVDTGELFF. In DNA, the CDR3 is TGTGCCAGCAGCTTGACTAGCGGAGTGGATACCGGGGAGCTGTTTTTT.

V and J are TRBV7-9 and TRBJ2-3, with TRBD1 identical over 11 bases. Germline CDR1 SEHNR, CDR2 FQNEAQ (reference sequence). The CDR3 loop spans 15 amino acids. Trimming took 5 bases from V and 5 from J; bases not matched to a gene: 6. This CDR3 is CASSADRGPIDTQYF. CDR3 coding DNA: TGTGCCAGCAGCGCGGACAGGGGGCCAATAGATACGCAGTATTTT.

The chain couples TRBV13 to TRBJ2-7; D gene unclear. The CDR3 has 16 amino acids. Trimming removed 1 base from V and 4 bases from J, with 17 bases in between. The germline gives CDR1 PRHDT, CDR2 FYEKMQ (reference sequence). The chain's CDR3 is CASSLEQPTAQYEQYF. The CDR3 region has the DNA TGTGCCAGCAGCTTAGAACAGCCAACCGCTCAGTACGAGCAGTACTTC. Together with reference TRBV13 and TRBJ2-7, the CDR3 gives the full variable domain: AAGVIQSPRHLIKEKRETATLKCYPIPRHDTVYWYQQGPGQDPQFLISFYEKMQSDKGSIPDRFSAQQFSDYHSELNMSSLELGDSALYFCASSLEQPTAQYEQYFGPGTRLTVT.

This clone was found a few times. V usage is TRBV7-9 and J usage is TRBJ2-7, with a tentative D call TRBD1 (6 bases). V shed 5 bases and J shed 0 bases, with 11 bases lying between them. The CDR3 loop spans 14 amino acids. Germline loops: CDR1 SEHNR, CDR2 FQNEAQ (reference sequence). CDR3 in DNA: TGTGCCAGCAGCCCAGGACAGCCCTCCTACGAGCAGTACTTC. It is translated as CASSPGQPSYEQYF. Using reference TRBV7-9 and TRBJ2-7 for the parts outside the CDR3, the full variable domain is DTGVSQNPRHKITKRGQNVTFRCDPISEHNRLYWYRQTLGQGPEFLTYFQNEAQLEKSRLLSDRFSAERPKGSFSTLEIQRTEQGDSAMYLCASSPGQPSYEQYFGPGTRLTVT.

The CDR3 nucleotides are TGTGCCAGCAGCTTAAACTCGAGGGGCTACACCTTC. Residues: CASSLNSRGYTF. This chain connects TRBV7-3 to TRBJ1-2; D gene ambiguous. The CDR3 consists of 12 residues. V was trimmed by 1 base and J by 8 bases, leaving 8 bases between them. Germline lookup yields CDR1 SGHTA and CDR2 FQGTGA.

This clone was recorded at least ten times. Mismatch with germline at one junction end may stem from a read error. The chain joins TRBV3-1 (or the pseudogene TRBV3-2) to TRBJ2-7; 9 bases align to TRBD1. CDR3 length: 16 residues. Germline V gene data show CDR1 as LGHDT and CDR2 as YNNKEL (reference sequence). CDR3 loop: CASSQGAGTGPPGSNF. The CDR3, as DNA: TGTGCCAGCAGCCAAGGGGCCGGGACAGGGCCACCGGGGAGTAACTTC.

Only one count was recorded for this clone. The chain carries TRBV14 and TRBJ2-3; 13 bases map to TRBD2. The CDR3 extends over 15 amino acids. V was pared by 4 bases and J by 7 bases, with 5 bases of the junction left unmatched. CDR1 is SGHDN and CDR2 is FVKESK in the germline V gene. The CDR3 DNA follows: TGTGCCAGCAGCCCACTAGCGGGAGGGTGGAATACGCAGTATTTT. Protein product: CASSPLAGGWNTQYF.